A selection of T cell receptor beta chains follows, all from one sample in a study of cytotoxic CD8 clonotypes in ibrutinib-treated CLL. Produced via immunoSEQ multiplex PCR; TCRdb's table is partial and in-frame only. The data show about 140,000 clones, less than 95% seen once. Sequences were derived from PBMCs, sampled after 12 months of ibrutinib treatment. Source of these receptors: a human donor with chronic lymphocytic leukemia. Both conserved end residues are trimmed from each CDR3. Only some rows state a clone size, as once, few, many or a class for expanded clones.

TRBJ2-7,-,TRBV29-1,SVESGNSYEQY
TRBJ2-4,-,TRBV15,ATSETSGLAGGTKNIQY
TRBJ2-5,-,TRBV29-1,SARGTLWYQETQY
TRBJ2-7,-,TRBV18,ASSPDRTVYEQY
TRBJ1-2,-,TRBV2,ARRTGGEGYT
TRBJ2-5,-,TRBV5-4,ASSLAVREGLRETQY
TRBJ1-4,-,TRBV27,ASTSDPGQGIPSYEKLF
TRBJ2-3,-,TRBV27,ASTDLGKGTDTQY
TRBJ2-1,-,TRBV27,ASSIPGYNEQF
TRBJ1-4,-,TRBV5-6,ASSLPGPGEKLF
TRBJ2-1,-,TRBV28,ASSFVPVVANEQF
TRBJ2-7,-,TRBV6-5,ASTDWTVSYEQY
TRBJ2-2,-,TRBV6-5,ASNRGITGELF
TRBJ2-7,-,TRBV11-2,ASSLSGSSYEQY
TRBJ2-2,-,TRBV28,ASSLGPGTHTGELF
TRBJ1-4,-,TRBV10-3,AISESSTVRKLF
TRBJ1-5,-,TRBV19,ASSRGDGNQPQH
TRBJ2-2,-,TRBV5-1,ASSFVANTGELF
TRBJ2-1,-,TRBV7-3,ASSLTSGVSGPRNEQF
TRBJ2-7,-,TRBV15,ATSRNSDRGLEQY
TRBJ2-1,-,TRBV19,ASRRDRLYNEQF
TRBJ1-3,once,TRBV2,ASSEQGGPVNTIY
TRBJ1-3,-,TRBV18,ASSPQGGNTIY
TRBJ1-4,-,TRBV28,ASYPGQGFIEKLF
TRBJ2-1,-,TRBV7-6,ASSWGHAGYNEQF
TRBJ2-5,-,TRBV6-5,ASSYSYPQLETQY
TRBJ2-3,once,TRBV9,ASSVISTDTQY
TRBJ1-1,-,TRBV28,ASSSDMTEAF